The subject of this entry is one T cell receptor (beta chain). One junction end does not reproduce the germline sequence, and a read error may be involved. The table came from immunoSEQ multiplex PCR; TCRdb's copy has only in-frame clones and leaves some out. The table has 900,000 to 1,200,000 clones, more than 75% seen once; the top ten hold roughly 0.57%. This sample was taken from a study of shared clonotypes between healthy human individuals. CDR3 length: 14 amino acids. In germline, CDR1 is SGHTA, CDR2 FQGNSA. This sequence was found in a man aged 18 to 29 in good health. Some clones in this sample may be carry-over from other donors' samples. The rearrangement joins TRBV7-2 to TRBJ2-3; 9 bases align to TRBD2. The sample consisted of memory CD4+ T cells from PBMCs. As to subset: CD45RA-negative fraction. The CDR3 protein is CAGRLAADSDTQYF. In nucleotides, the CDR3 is TGTGCCGGCAGACTAGCGGCCGACTCAGATACGCAGTATTTT.